The 20 T cell receptor beta chains given below trace back to one sample, sequenced in a study of blood T cell repertoires in COVID-19. Profiling relied on immunoSEQ multiplex PCR, and the TCRdb table lists in-frame clones only, not all of them. The sample carries about 290,000 clones, around 90% recorded once. The sample comprised peripheral blood. These receptors were taken from a middle-aged woman who had recovered from COVID-19.

The rearrangement joins TRBV4-1 to TRBJ2-3, with TRBD2 as a possible D gene (5 bases). The germline CDR1 and CDR2 sequences are MGHRA and YSYEKL. Trimming shortened V by 0 bases and J by 0 bases, and 10 bases separated the two germline ends. The CDR3 length is 16 residues. CDR3 sequence reads: CASSQDLAGSTDTQYF. The DNA for the CDR3 is TGCGCCAGCAGCCAAGATTTGGCGGGTAGCACAGATACGCAGTATTTT.

CDR3 region: CASSATGSNEQFF. For the CDR3, the DNA is TGTGCCAGCAGTGCCACAGGGAGCAATGAGCAGTTCTTC. The V gene is TRBV6-4, the J gene TRBJ2-1, with D possibly being TRBD1 (6 bases). The CDR3 spans 13 residues. Trimming cost V 4 bases and J 6 bases, with 10 bases left between them. CDR1 is MRHNA and CDR2 is SNTAGT in the germline V gene.

The chain has TRBV3-1 (or the pseudogene TRBV3-2) and TRBJ2-7, with TRBD1 as a possible D gene (5 bases). Per germline, CDR1 LGHDT and CDR2 YNNKEL (reference sequence). The CDR3 has 12 amino acids. Trimming took off 4 bases at V and 2 bases at J, with 6 bases between the two ends. The CDR3 DNA follows: TGTGCCAGCAGCCGCAGGGCCTACGAGCAGTACTTC. Translated: CASSRRAYEQYF.

The J gene is TRBJ2-5, the V gene TRBV9, with 11 bases that match TRBD2. J gave up 0 bases and V 4 bases, and 5 bases lay outside the gene matches. CDR1 and CDR2 (germline): SGDLS, YYNGEE. The length of the CDR3 is 16 residues. The CDR3 spells CASSLLSGRDQETQYF. DNA of the CDR3: TGTGCCAGCAGCCTACTTAGCGGGAGGGACCAAGAGACCCAGTACTTC.

The CDR3 DNA is TGTGCCAGCAGTTACCGGTTTAGCGGGGTGAACACCGGGGAGCTGTTTTTT. Translating gives CASSYRFSGVNTGELFF. This chain uses TRBV6-2 or TRBV6-3 with TRBJ2-2; 8 bases fit TRBD2. CDR1 is MNHEY and CDR2 is SVGEGT in the germline V gene. CDR3 length equals 17 residues. Germline trimming cut 2 bases from V and 1 base from J; bases unmatched to any gene: 6.

The chain carries TRBV19 and TRBJ2-7; TRBD1 might be the D (5 bases). CDR1 and CDR2 from the germline V gene are LNHDA and SQIVND (reference sequence). V gave up 5 bases and J gave up 3 bases, with 11 bases separating them. This CDR3 contains 13 residues. CDR3: CASSERQNYEQYF. DNA of the CDR3: TGTGCCAGTAGTGAACGACAGAACTACGAGCAGTACTTC. The full variable domain, with the rest looked up from reference TRBV19 and TRBJ2-7, is DGGITQSPKYLFRKEGQNVTLSCEQNLNHDAMYWYRQDPGQGLRLIYYSQIVNDFQKGDIAEGYSVSREKKESFPLTVTSAQKNPTAFYLCASSERQNYEQYFGPGTRLTVT.

This chain's CDR3 is CAWSHPGGTEAFF. CDR3 nucleotides: TGTGCCTGGAGCCACCCGGGGGGAACTGAAGCTTTCTTT. The chain is built from TRBV30 and TRBJ1-1, with D perhaps matching TRBD1 (5 bases). The CDR3 extends over 13 amino acids. Germline V gene sequence: CDR1 GTSNPN, CDR2 SVGIG (reference sequence). Trimming removed 3 bases at V and 5 bases at J, with 13 bases between.

This chain connects TRBV18 to TRBJ2-2; possibly TRBD1 for D (6 bases). The CDR3 spans 16 residues. Germline CDR1 is KGHSH and CDR2 is LQKENI. Trimming took 3 bases from V and 1 from J, leaving 12 bases between them. The CDR3 DNA sequence: TGTGCCAGCTCACCTGAACAGGGTTTGAACACCGGGGAGCTGTTTTTT. Its translation: CASSPEQGLNTGELFF. Drawing the rest from reference TRBV18 and TRBJ2-2, the complete variable domain is NAGVMQNPRHLVRRRGQEARLRCSPMKGHSHVYWYRQLPEEGLKFMVYLQKENIIDESGMPKERFSAEFPKEGPSILRIQQVVRGDSAAYFCASSPEQGLNTGELFFGEGSRLTVL.

The rearrangement links TRBV24-1 to TRBJ2-1, with 9 bases fitting TRBD1. CDR1 is KGHDR and CDR2 is SFDVKD in the germline V gene. V gave up 7 bases and J gave up 5 bases; unmatched junction bases: 5. The CDR3 runs to 14 residues. The CDR3 DNA is TGTGCCACCAGCCGGACAGGGGTTAACAATGAGCAGTTCTTC. It codes for CATSRTGVNNEQFF.

The chain joins TRBV2 to TRBJ2-1, with 14 nucleotides matching TRBD2. After removal of 6 bases from V and 3 bases from J, the junction contained 10 bases not matched to a gene. The germline V gene encodes CDR1 SNHLY and CDR2 FYNNEI. This CDR3 is 18 amino acids long. The CDR3 here is CASSATGTSGSYYNEQFF. The DNA of the CDR3 is TGTGCCAGCAGCGCTACCGGGACTAGCGGGAGTTACTACAATGAGCAGTTCTTC.

This sequence joins TRBV4-1 and TRBJ2-1; TRBD2 might be the D (6 bases). This CDR3 has 15 amino acids. Trimming stripped 4 bases from V and 8 bases from J, with 18 bases between. CDR1 is MGHRA, CDR2 YSYEKL, per germline. In DNA form, the CDR3 reads TGCGCCAGCAGCCCCCATGGGCAGGGCGGGGATGAGCAGTTCTTC. Translation: CASSPHGQGGDEQFF.

This chain uses TRBV24-1 with TRBJ2-5; no clear D gene. The CDR3 is 15 amino acids. V was shortened by 2 bases and J by 5 bases, with 14 bases between the two germline ends. Germline V gene sequence: CDR1 KGHDR, CDR2 SFDVKD. The CDR3 spells CATSDSMIPRETQYF. Written as DNA, the CDR3 is TGTGCCACCAGTGATTCCATGATCCCTCGGGAGACCCAGTACTTC.

J is TRBJ1-6 and V is TRBV6-1; TRBD1 agrees at 7 bases. The germline V gene encodes CDR1 MNHNS and CDR2 SASEGT. V gave up 0 bases and J gave up 10 bases; unmatched junction bases: 9. There are 16 residues in the CDR3. CDR3 loop: CASSEASGRGNSPLHF. As DNA, the CDR3 is TGTGCCAGCAGTGAAGCGAGTGGCAGGGGGAACTCACCCCTCCACTTT.

The rearrangement uses TRBV28 and TRBJ1-5; TRBD1 might be the D (5 bases). Looked up from germline, CDR1 is MDHEN and CDR2 is SYDVKM. CDR3 length: 16 residues. V lost 0 bases to trimming and J lost 3 bases, with 12 bases between them. This CDR3 reads CASSLWLGVDNQPQHF. The CDR3, as DNA: TGTGCCAGCAGTTTATGGTTAGGGGTTGACAATCAGCCCCAGCATTTT.

This clone came up once. The V call is TRBV11-3, the J call TRBJ1-1; D ambiguous. This CDR3 is built from 14 residues. The ends were cut back, 0 bases at V and 0 bases at J, with 5 bases in the middle. CDR1 SGHNT and CDR2 YENEEA come from the germline V gene. Here the CDR3 DNA reads TGTGCCAGCAGCTTAGAAAGAGTGAACACTGAAGCTTTCTTT. It translates to CASSLERVNTEAFF.

The chain links TRBV18 to TRBJ2-1, with D possibly TRBD2 on 6 matching bases. The CDR3 spans 14 residues. V was shortened by 3 bases and J by 7 bases, with 13 bases between the two germline ends. The V gene's germline CDR1 is KGHSH and CDR2 LQKENI. This CDR3 reads CASSPPGEGNEQFF. CDR3 sequence (DNA): TGTGCCAGCTCACCCCCGGGGGAAGGGAATGAGCAGTTCTTC.

The chain couples TRBV9 to TRBJ1-1, with 8 positions matching TRBD1. The V gene's germline CDR1 is SGDLS and CDR2 YYNGEE. The CDR3 is made up of 15 amino acids. J was trimmed by 5 bases and V by 3 bases; bases with no gene match: 9. CDR3 sequence reads: CASSDSQGGGTEAFF. As DNA, the CDR3 is TGTGCCAGCAGCGATTCACAGGGGGGCGGAACTGAAGCTTTCTTT.

V usage is TRBV27 and J usage is TRBJ2-3; the D is unclear. Germline V lookup: CDR1 MNHEY, CDR2 SMNVEV (reference sequence). The CDR3 runs 16 residues. The ends were cut back, 5 bases at V and 1 base at J, with 16 bases in the middle. CDR3 sequence (DNA): TGTGCCAGCAGTCCTTGGTCCAAGACTGGCACAGATACGCAGTATTTT. The encoded protein is CASSPWSKTGTDTQYF.

The chain carries TRBV12-5 and TRBJ2-1; D may be TRBD1 (6 bases). Trimming pared 0 bases from V and 1 base from J, leaving 7 bases between. The length of the CDR3 is 15 residues. The germline V gene has CDR1 LGHNT and CDR2 FRNRAP. This CDR3 is CASGLVQGSYNEQFF. CDR3 in DNA: TGTGCTAGTGGTTTGGTACAGGGTTCCTACAATGAGCAGTTCTTC.

J is TRBJ1-1 and V is TRBV9; 7 nucleotides line up with TRBD1. The CDR3 runs to 15 residues. After removal of 3 bases from V and 7 bases from J, the junction contained 12 bases not matched to a gene. Germline assignment: CDR1 SGDLS and CDR2 YYNGEE. The chain's CDR3 is CASSERGGTDDEAFF. In nucleotides, the CDR3 is TGTGCCAGCAGCGAAAGGGGCGGGACAGACGATGAAGCTTTCTTT.